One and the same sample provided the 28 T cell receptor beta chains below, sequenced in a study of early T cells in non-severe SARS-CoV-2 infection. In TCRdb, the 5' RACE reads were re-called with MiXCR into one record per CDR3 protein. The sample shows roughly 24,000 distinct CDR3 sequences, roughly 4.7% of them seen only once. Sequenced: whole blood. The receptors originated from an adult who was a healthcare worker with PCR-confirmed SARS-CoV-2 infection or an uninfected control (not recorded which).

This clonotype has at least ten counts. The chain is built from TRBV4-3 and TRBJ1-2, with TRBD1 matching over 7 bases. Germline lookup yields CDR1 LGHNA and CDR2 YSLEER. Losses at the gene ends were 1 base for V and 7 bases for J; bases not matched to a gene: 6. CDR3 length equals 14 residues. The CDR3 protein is CASSQGRQGVGYTF. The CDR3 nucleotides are TGCGCCAGCAGCCAAGGAAGACAGGGAGTTGGCTACACCTTC.

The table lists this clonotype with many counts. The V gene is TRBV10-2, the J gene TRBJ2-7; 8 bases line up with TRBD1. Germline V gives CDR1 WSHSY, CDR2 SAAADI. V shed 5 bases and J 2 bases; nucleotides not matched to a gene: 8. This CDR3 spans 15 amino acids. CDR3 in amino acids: CASSPRDRLTYEQYF. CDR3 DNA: TGCGCCAGCAGTCCCCGGGACAGGCTAACCTACGAGCAGTACTTC.

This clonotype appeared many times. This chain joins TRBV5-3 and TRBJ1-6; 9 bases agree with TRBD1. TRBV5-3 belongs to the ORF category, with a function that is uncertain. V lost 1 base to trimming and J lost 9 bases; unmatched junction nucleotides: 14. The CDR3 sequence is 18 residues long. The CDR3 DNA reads TGTGCCAGAAGCTTGCGTCTTTACCGGGACAGGGAATCTTCACCCCTCCACTTT. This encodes CARSLRLYRDRESSPLHF.

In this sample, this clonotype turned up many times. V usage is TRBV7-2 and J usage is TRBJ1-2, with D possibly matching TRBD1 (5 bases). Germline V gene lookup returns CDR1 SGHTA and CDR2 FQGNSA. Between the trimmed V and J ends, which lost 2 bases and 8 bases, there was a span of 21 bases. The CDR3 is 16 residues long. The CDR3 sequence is CASSLLNRGADRGYTF. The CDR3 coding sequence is TGTGCCAGCAGCTTATTGAATAGGGGCGCTGATCGCGGCTACACCTTC.

CDR3 loop: CASSRDGGQPVGGYTF. As DNA, the CDR3 is TGTGCCAGCAGTCGCGACGGAGGACAACCAGTTGGCGGCTACACCTTC. The chain recombines TRBV6-5 with TRBJ1-2; D possibly corresponds to TRBD1 (5 bases). The CDR3 is made up of 16 amino acids. Trimming pared 5 bases from V and 8 bases from J, leaving 24 bases between. CDR1 is MNHEY and CDR2 is SVGAGI in the germline V gene.

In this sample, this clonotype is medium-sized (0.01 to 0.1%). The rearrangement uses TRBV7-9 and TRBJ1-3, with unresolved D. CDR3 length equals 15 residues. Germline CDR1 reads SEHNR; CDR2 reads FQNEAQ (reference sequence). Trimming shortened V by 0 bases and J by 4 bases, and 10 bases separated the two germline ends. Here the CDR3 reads CASSLATSTGNTIYF. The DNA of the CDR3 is TGTGCCAGCAGCTTAGCCACGTCGACGGGAAACACCATATATTTT.

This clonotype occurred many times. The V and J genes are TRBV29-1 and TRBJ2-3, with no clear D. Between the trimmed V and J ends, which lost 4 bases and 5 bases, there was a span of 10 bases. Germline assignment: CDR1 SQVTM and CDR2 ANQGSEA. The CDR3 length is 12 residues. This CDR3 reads CSVGSRGDTQYF. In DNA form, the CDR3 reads TGCAGCGTTGGTAGCCGTGGAGATACGCAGTATTTT.

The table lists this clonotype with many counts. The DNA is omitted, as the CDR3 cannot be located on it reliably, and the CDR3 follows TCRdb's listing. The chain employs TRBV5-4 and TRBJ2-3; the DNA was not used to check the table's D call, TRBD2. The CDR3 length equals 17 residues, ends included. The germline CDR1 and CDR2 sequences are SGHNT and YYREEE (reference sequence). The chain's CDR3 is CASSSSGGPIGTDTQYF.

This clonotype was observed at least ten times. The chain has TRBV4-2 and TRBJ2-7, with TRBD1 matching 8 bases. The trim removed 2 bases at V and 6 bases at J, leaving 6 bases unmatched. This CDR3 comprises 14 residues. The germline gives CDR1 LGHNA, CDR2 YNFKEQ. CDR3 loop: CASSQPRGRSEQYF. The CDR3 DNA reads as TGTGCCAGCAGCCAACCCAGGGGGCGCTCCGAGCAGTACTTC.

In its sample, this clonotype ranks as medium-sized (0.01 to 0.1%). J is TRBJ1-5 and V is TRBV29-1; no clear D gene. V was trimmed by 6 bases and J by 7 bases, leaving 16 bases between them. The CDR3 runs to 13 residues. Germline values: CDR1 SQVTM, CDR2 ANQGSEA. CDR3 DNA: TGCAGCGTCGGCAGGTCTGAAGGCCAGCCCCAGCATTTT. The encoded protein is CSVGRSEGQPQHF.

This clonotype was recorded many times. The CDR3, as DNA: TGTGCCAGCAGTCGCCCTAGCGGGGGGGGAAACATTCAGTACTTC. Translation gives CASSRPSGGGNIQYF. V is TRBV28 and J is TRBJ2-4; 12 bases are a match to TRBD2. Trimming removed 5 bases from V and 6 bases from J; junction bases left unmatched: 5. The CDR3 length is 15 residues. Germline CDR1 MDHEN, CDR2 SYDVKM.

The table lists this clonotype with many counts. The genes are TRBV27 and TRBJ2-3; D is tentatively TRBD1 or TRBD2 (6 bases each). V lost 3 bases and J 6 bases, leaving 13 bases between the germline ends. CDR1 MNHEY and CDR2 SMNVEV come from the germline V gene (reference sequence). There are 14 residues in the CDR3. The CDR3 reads CASSFFGGRDTQYF. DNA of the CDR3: TGTGCCAGCAGTTTTTTCGGGGGCCGGGATACGCAGTATTTT.

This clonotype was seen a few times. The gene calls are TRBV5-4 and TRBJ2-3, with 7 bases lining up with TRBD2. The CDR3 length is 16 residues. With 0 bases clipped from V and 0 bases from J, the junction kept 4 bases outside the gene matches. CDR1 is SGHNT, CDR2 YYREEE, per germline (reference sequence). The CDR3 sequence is CASSLEAGLSTDTQYF. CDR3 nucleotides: TGTGCCAGCAGCTTGGAAGCGGGGCTCAGCACAGATACGCAGTATTTT.

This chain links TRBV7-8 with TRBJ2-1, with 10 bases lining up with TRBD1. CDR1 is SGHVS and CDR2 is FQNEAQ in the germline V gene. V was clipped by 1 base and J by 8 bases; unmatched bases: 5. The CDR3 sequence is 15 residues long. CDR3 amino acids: CASSLDFGQGDEQFF. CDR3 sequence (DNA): TGTGCCAGCAGCTTAGATTTTGGACAGGGGGATGAGCAGTTCTTC.

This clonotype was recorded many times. In nucleotides, the CDR3 is TGTGCCACCTCCCAGGACAGCTACGAGCAGTACTTC. Protein: CATSQDSYEQYF. V and J are TRBV24-1 and TRBJ2-7; tentative D call: TRBD1 (6 bases). Germline CDR1 reads KGHDR; CDR2 reads SFDVKD. Trimming stripped 9 bases from V and 3 bases from J, with 11 bases between. This CDR3 is built from 12 residues.

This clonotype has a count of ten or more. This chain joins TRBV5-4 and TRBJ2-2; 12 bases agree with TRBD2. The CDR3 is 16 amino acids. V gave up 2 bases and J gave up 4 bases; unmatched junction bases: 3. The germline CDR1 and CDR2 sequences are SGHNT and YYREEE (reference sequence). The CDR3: CASSLLAGGTTGELFF. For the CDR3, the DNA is TGTGCCAGCAGCTTACTAGCGGGGGGTACCACCGGGGAGCTGTTTTTT.

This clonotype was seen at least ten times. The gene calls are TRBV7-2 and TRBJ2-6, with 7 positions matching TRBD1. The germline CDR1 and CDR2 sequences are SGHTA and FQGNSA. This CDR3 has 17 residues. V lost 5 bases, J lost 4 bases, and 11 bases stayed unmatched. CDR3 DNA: TGTGCCAGCAGCCTAGACAGGGCGCTTACAGGGGCCAACGTCCTGACTTTC. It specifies CASSLDRALTGANVLTF.

This chain's CDR3 is CASSSVLGTTYQETQYF. CDR3 bases: TGTGCCAGCAGTTCCGTTCTCGGGACAACCTACCAAGAGACCCAGTACTTC. This chain joins TRBV28 and TRBJ2-5; D may be TRBD1 (6 bases). V lost 4 bases, J lost 0 bases, and 18 bases lay in between. Germline-derived CDR1 and CDR2 are MDHEN and SYDVKM. The CDR3 consists of 17 residues.

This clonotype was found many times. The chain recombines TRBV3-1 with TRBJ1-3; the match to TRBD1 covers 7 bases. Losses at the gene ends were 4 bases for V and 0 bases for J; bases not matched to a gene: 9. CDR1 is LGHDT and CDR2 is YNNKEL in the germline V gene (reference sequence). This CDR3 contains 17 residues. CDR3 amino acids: CASSLRGQMNSGNTIYF. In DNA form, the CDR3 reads TGTGCCAGCAGCCTCCGGGGACAGATGAACTCTGGAAACACCATATATTTT.

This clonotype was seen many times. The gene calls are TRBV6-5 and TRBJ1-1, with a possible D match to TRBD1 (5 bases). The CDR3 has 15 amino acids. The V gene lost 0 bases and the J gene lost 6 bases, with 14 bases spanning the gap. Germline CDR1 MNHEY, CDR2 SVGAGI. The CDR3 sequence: CASSYSGGAQAEAFF. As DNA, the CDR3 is TGTGCCAGCAGTTACTCGGGCGGGGCCCAAGCTGAAGCTTTCTTT.

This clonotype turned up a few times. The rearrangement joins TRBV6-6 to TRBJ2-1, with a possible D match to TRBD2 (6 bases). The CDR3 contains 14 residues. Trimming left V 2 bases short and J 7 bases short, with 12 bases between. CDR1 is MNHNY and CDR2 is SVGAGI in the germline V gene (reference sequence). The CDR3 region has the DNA TGTGCCAGCAGTTACCCGGGACTCCGAAATGAGCAGTTCTTC. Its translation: CASSYPGLRNEQFF.

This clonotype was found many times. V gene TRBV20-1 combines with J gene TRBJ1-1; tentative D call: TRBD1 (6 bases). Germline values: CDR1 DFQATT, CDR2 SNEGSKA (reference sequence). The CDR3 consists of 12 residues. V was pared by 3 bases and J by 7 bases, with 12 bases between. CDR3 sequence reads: CSARMGGSEAFF. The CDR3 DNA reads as TGCAGTGCTAGGATGGGGGGCAGTGAAGCTTTCTTT.

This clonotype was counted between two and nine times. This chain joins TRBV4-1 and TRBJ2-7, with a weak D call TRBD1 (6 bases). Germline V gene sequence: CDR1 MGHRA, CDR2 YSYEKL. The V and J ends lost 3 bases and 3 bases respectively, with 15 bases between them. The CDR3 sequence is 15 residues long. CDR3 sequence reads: CASSHSTGLGYEQYF. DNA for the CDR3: TGCGCCAGCAGCCACTCAACAGGGTTAGGCTACGAGCAGTACTTC.

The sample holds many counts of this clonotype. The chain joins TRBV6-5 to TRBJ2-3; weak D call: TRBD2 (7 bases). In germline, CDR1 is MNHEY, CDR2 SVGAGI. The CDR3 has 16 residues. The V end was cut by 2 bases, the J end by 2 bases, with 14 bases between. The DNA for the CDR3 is TGTGCCAGCAGTTACGGATCCGGGGGGCTCACAGATACGCAGTATTTT. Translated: CASSYGSGGLTDTQYF.

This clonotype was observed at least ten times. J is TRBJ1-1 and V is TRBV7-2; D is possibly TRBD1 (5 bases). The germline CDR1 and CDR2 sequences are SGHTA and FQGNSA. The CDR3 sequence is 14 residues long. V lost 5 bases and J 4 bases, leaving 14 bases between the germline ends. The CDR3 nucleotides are TGTGCCAGCAGCCGACAGAGGGTAACCACTGAAGCTTTCTTT. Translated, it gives CASSRQRVTTEAFF.

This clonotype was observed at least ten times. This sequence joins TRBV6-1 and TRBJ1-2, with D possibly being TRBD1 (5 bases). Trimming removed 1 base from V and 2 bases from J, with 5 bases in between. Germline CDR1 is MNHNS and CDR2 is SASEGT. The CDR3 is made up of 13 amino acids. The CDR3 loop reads CASSEGQNYGYTF. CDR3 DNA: TGTGCCAGCAGTGAAGGACAGAACTATGGCTACACCTTC.

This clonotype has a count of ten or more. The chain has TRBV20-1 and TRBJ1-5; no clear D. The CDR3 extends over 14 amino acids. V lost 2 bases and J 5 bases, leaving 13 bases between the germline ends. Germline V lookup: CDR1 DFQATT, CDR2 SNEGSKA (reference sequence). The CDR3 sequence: CSARWPVGDQPQHF. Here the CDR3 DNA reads TGCAGTGCTAGATGGCCCGTCGGGGATCAGCCCCAGCATTTT.

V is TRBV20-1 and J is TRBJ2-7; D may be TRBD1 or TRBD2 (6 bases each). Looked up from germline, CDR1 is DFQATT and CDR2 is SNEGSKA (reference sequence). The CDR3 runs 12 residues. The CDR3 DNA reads TGCATCGCCCAAGGGGGGTCCTACGAGCAGTACTTC. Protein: CIAQGGSYEQYF.